This TCR beta chain was observed in a study of blood T cell repertoires in COVID-19. About the research overall: T cells, B-cell-depleted T cells, or PBMCs supplied cDNA or gDNA.

Assay: immunoSEQ multiplex PCR; the TCRdb copy retains only in-frame clones and omits some. The profile covers about 70,000 clones, with 80% to 90% appearing a single time and roughly 1.4% taken by the ten largest. CDR1 LGHDT and CDR2 YNNKEL come from the germline V gene (reference sequence). V lost 1 base and J lost 3, with 7 bases in between. The CDR3 consists of 14 residues. V usage is TRBV3-1 (or the pseudogene TRBV3-2) and J usage is TRBJ1-5; D is unclear. Material for sequencing was peripheral blood. The source is a woman aged 60-75 years with acute or convalescent COVID-19. This chain's CDR3 is CASSQGRVNQPQHF. The DNA for the CDR3 is TGTGCCAGCAGCCAAGGCCGGGTCAATCAGCCCCAGCATTTT.